This entry lists 6 T cell receptor beta chains sequenced from one sample in a study of cytomegalovirus exposure and HLA in healthy donors. With 60 Vbeta and 13 Jbeta primers, the PCR was carried out. Sequencing was performed with immunoSEQ multiplex PCR; in TCRdb, only in-frame clones are kept and a portion is missing. The data show some 180,000 clones, 75% to 90% seen once. Sample: PBMCs. All receptors derive from a girl aged 5-17 years in good health and CMV-seropositive.

This chain uses TRBV29-1 with TRBJ2-5; no firm D call. V lost 3 bases and J lost 5, with 16 bases in between. The CDR3 loop spans 14 amino acids. Germline V lookup: CDR1 SQVTM, CDR2 ANQGSEA. CDR3 loop: CSVDRESALETQYF. CDR3 coding DNA: TGCAGCGTTGATCGCGAGAGCGCCCTTGAGACCCAGTACTTC.

A remark on this clone: One junction end does not reproduce the germline sequence, and a read error may be involved. The chain joins TRBV25-1 to TRBJ2-1; 9 nucleotides match TRBD2. The CDR3 contains 16 residues. Germline values: CDR1 MGHDK, CDR2 SYGVNS. The DNA of the CDR3 is TGTGCCAGCAGTGAATTTAAACTAGCGGGCTACAATGCGCAGTTCTTC. Its protein product is CASSEFKLAGYNAQFF.

This clone has just a few counts. This chain links TRBV19 with TRBJ2-1; 11 bases fit TRBD2. In germline, CDR1 is LNHDA, CDR2 SQIVND (reference sequence). J lost 6 bases, V lost 4 bases, and 5 bases had no gene match. The CDR3 is made up of 15 amino acids. The CDR3 here is CASSTTSGSFNEQFF. The CDR3 nucleotides are TGTGCCAGTAGTACTACTAGCGGGAGTTTCAATGAGCAGTTCTTC.

The chain couples TRBV27 to TRBJ1-1; D is unresolved. The CDR3 is 12 amino acids. The V and J ends lost 6 bases and 5 bases respectively, with 10 bases between them. CDR1 is MNHEY, CDR2 SMNVEV, per germline (reference sequence). The CDR3 is CASRSAGTEAFF. In DNA form, the CDR3 reads TGTGCCAGCAGGTCAGCGGGTACTGAAGCTTTCTTT.

The chain employs TRBV7-7 and TRBJ2-2; D might be TRBD1 (6 bases). The CDR3 contains 14 residues. Germline assignment: CDR1 SSHAT and CDR2 FNYEAQ (reference sequence). The V end was cut by 5 bases, the J end by 1 base, with 8 bases between. For the CDR3, the DNA is TGTGCCAGCAGCAACAGGGAGAACACCGGGGAGCTGTTTTTT. This gives the protein CASSNRENTGELFF.

Only one count was recorded for this clone. At the DNA level, this CDR3 is encoded by other sequences in the same sample as well. The chain couples TRBV29-1 to TRBJ1-1, with 7 bases matching TRBD1. CDR3 length: 13 residues. Germline V gene data show CDR1 as SQVTM and CDR2 as ANQGSEA. Unmatched junction bases numbered 4, after V lost 6 bases and J lost 0 bases. CDR3 sequence reads: CSVEGQLNTEAFF. In DNA, the CDR3 is TGCAGCGTCGAGGGACAGTTGAACACTGAAGCTTTCTTT. The full variable domain, its missing parts supplied by reference TRBV29-1 and TRBJ1-1, is SAVISQKPSRDICQRGTSLTIQCQVDSQVTMMFWYRQQPGQSLTLIATANQGSEATYESGFVIDKFPISRPNLTFSTLTVSNMSPEDSSIYLCSVEGQLNTEAFFGQGTRLTVV.